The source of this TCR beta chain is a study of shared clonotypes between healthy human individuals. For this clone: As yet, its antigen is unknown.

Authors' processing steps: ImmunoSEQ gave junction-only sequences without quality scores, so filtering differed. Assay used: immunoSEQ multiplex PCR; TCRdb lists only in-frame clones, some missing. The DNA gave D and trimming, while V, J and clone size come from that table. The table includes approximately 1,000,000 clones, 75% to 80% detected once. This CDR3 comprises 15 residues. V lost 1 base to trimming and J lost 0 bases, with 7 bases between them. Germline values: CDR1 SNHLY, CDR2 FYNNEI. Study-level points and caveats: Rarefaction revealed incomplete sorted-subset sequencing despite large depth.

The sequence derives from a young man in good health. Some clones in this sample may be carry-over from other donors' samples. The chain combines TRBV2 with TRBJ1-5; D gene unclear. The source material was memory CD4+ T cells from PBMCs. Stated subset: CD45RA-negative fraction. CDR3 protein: CASSEEAASNQPQHF. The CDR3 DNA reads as TGTGCCAGCAGTGAAGAGGCAGCTAGCAATCAGCCCCAGCATTTT.